The T cell receptor beta chain under discussion was sequenced for a study of T cell repertoires in cytomegalovirus infection. Study in general: CMV infection plus the matching HLA type was flagged by public TCR beta signatures. Study observations and caveats: Ex vivo responses were dominated by HLA-C-restricted CMV-specific TCR beta clonotypes. CMV carriers having the relevant HLA were flagged by cumulative public TCR beta family frequency.

TCRdb redid the calling of the reads with MiXCR, one entry per CDR3 protein. This sample has 500,000 to 600,000 distinct CDR3 sequences, with more than 15% found just once. Germline trimming cut 3 bases from V and 7 bases from J; bases unmatched to any gene: 7. CDR3 length: 15 amino acids. The germline CDR1 and CDR2 sequences are MNHEY and SMNVEV (reference sequence). On this clonotype itself: Its target is unknown.

The TCR sequence derives from a human donor in good health (CMV status not recorded). Some clones in this sample may be carry-over from other donors' samples. Sequenced material: CD8+ T cells from PBMCs. This chain uses TRBV27 with TRBJ2-1; 9 nucleotides align to TRBD2. CDR3 loop: CASSLGREGVNEQFF. DNA of the CDR3: TGTGCCAGCAGTTTGGGGCGGGAGGGGGTAAATGAGCAGTTCTTC.